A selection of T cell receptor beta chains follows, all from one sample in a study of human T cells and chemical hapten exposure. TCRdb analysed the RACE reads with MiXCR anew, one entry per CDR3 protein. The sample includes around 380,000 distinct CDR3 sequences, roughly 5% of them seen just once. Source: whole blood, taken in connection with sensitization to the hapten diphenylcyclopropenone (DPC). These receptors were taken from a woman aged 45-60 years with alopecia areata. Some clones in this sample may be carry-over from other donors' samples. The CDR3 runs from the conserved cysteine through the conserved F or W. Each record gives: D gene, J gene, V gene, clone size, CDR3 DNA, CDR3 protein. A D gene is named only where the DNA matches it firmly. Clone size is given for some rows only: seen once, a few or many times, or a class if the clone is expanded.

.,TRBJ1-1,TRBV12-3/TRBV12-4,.,TGTGCCAGCAGTTTTGAGGGAGGGGGAATGAACACTGAAGCTTTCTTT,CASSFEGGGMNTEAFF
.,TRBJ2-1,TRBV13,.,TGTGCCAGCAGCTTATATCACACGGGGGCATGGAATGAGCAGTTCTTC,CASSLYHTGAWNEQFF
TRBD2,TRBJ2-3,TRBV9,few,TGTGCCAGCAGGGGACTAGAGGGACCAGATACGCAGTATTTT,CASRGLEGPDTQYF
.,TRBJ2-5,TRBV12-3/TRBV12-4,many,TGTGCCAGCAGTGCGACAGCCCTCCAAGAGACCCAGTACTTC,CASSATALQETQYF
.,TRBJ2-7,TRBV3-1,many,TGTGCCAGCAGCCTGACTTGGGACGGCCCCTACGAGCAGTACTTC,CASSLTWDGPYEQYF
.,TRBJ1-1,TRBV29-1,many,TGCAGCGTTGACAGGGTCACTGAAGCTTTCTTT,CSVDRVTEAFF
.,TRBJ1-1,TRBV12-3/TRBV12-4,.,TGTGCCAGCAGTTCTACTTTGGGGCGGGCTGAAGCTTTCTTT,CASSSTLGRAEAFF
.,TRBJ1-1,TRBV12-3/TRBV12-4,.,TGTGCCAGCGCTCGGGGGGCGAGTGAAGCTTTCTTT,CASARGASEAFF
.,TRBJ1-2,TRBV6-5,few,TGTGCCAGCAGTCACGGGGCCCTTCGCTACACCTTC,CASSHGALRYTF
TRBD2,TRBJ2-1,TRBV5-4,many,TGTGCCAGCAGCATTCCGGGACTAGCGAGCCACAATGAGCAGTTCTTC,CASSIPGLASHNEQFF